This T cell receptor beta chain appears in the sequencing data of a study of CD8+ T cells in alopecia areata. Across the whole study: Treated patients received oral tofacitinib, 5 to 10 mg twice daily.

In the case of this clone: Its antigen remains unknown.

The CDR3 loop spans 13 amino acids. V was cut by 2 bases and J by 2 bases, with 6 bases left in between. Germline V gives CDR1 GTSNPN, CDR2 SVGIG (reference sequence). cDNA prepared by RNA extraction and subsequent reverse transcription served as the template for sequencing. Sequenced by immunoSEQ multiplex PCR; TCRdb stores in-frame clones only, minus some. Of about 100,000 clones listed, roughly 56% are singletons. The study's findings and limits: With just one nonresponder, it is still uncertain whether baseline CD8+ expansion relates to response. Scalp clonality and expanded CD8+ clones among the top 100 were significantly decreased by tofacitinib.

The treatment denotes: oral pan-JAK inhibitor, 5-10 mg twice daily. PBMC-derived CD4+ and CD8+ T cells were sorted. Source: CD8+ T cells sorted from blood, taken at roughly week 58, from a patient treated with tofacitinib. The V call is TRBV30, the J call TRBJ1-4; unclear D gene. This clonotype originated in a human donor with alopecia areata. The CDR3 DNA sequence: TGTGCCTGGAGTATAACCACTAATGAAAAACTGTTTTTT. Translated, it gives CAWSITTNEKLFF.